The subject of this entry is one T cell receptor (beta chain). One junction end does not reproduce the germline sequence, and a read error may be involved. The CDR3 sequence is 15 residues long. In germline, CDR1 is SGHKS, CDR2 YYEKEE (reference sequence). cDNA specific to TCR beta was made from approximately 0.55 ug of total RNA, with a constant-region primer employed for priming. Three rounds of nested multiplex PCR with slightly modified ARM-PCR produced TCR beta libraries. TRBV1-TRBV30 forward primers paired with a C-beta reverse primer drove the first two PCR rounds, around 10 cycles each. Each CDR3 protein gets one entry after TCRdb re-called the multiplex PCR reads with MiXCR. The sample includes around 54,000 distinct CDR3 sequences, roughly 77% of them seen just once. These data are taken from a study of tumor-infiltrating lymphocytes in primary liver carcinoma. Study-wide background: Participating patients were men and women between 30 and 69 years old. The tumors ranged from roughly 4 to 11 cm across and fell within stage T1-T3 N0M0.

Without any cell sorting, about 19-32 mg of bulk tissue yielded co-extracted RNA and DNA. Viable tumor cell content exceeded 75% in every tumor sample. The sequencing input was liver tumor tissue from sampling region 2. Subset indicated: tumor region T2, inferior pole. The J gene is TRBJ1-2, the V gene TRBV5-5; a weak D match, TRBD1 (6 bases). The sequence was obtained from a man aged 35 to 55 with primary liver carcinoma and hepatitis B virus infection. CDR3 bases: TGTGCCAACAGCACCCGGACAGATTTTAACTATGGCTTCACCTTC. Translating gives CANSTRTDFNYGFTF.